The text below deals with one T cell receptor (beta chain). These data belong to a study of blood T cell repertoires in COVID-19. Study context: Donors in the United States, Italy and Spain gave samples during acute or convalescent COVID-19. In each case, the material was cDNA or gDNA derived from T cells, B-cell-depleted T cells, or PBMCs.

The recovered donors of Cohort 3 showed two negative PCRs, clearance, or symptom resolution. Produced via immunoSEQ multiplex PCR; TCRdb's table is partial and in-frame only. Of 150,000 to 200,000 clones detected, less than 90% appear once; the ten largest clones hold nearly 8%. Germline CDR1 SGHTA, CDR2 FQGNSA. The CDR3 is made up of 16 amino acids. With V trimmed by 5 bases and J by 3 bases, 12 bases remained unmatched. The chain carries TRBV7-2 and TRBJ1-2, with 7 bases that match TRBD1. The source material was PBMCs or T cells enriched from blood (not recorded which). The TCR comes from a woman in her forties or fifties who had recovered from COVID-19. The CDR3 protein is CASSPTLTGLYYGYTF. The CDR3 DNA reads as TGTGCCAGCAGCCCCACCTTGACAGGGTTGTACTATGGCTACACCTTC.